This T cell receptor beta chain comes out of a study of cytomegalovirus exposure and HLA in healthy donors. About the research overall: Most genotyped donors, 81% of around 370, had Caucasian-associated genetic ancestry.

Germline CDR1 reads ENHRY; CDR2 reads SYGVKD. The CDR3 is made up of 14 amino acids. The PCR ran on 60 Vbeta and 13 Jbeta primers. Sequencing was performed with immunoSEQ multiplex PCR; in TCRdb, only in-frame clones are kept and a portion is missing. Among about 140,000 clones listed, around nine tenths were seen once. Study results and limitations: Immune exposure information available was restricted to CMV serostatus. Earlier results showed most TCR beta V segments being productive about 87% or about 30% of the time.

This clone was counted only a few times. Antigen: not known. The clonotype originates from a woman in her twenties or thirties in good health and CMV-seronegative. The chain joins TRBV10-3 to TRBJ2-5, with D maybe TRBD1 (6 bases). With the DNA end fitting TRBJ2-7 better, the J assignment may be wrong. The material sequenced was PBMCs. The CDR3 DNA sequence: TGTGCCATCGGCACAACACAGGGATCCTACGAGCAGTACTTC. This sequence encodes CAIGTTQGSYEQYF.